The 18 T cell receptor beta chains listed next were all sequenced from one sample in a study of tumor-infiltrating lymphocytes in primary liver carcinoma. Synthesis of TCR beta cDNA was carried out from 500 ng total RNA with a constant-region primer. For TCR beta, libraries were produced by three nested multiplex PCR rounds using slightly modified ARM-PCR. It was with TRBV1-TRBV30 forward primers and a C-beta reverse primer that the first two PCR rounds were run, at roughly 10 cycles each. TCRdb reprocessed the multiplex PCR reads with MiXCR, giving one entry per CDR3 protein. The sample carries over 100,000 distinct CDR3 sequences, less than 75% recorded once. Co-extracting RNA and DNA was done with 20-30 mg of unsorted bulk tissue as input. The sequenced sample was tumor-adjacent normal liver tissue. All receptors come from a woman aged 60-70 years with primary liver carcinoma and hepatitis B virus infection.

CDR3: CASGLYQRRNTEAFF. CDR3 DNA sequence: TGTGCCAGCGGCCTGTATCAGAGGAGGAACACTGAAGCTTTCTTT. The rearrangement uses TRBV5-4 and TRBJ1-1; D is unclear. V was cut by 7 bases and J by 1 base, with 17 bases left in between. The CDR3 loop spans 15 amino acids. Per the germline V gene, CDR1 is SGHNT and CDR2 is YYREEE (reference sequence).

This clonotype was picked up one time. At one of its ends the junction is not consistent with the germline gene, which may arise from a read error. The chain joins TRBV7-9 to TRBJ2-5, with 9 bases matching TRBD1. There are 16 residues in the CDR3. Germline values: CDR1 SEHNR, CDR2 FQNEAQ (reference sequence). Here the CDR3 DNA reads TGTGCCTGCAGCTTGACAGGGGGTTGGGTCCAAGAGACCCAGTACTTC. This encodes CACSLTGGWVQETQYF.

Concerning this clonotype: A read error may produce the germline difference seen at one junction end. This rearrangement joins TRBV30 to TRBJ2-1, with 8 bases that match TRBD1. The V gene's germline CDR1 is GTSNPN and CDR2 SVGIG (reference sequence). The CDR3 extends over 14 amino acids. CDR3: CTWKGTGQFNEQFF. Written as DNA, the CDR3 is TGTACCTGGAAGGGGACAGGACAATTCAATGAGCAGTTCTTC.

About this clonotype itself: This may be a read error, as it is one base from a much larger clone. The V and J genes are TRBV5-1 and TRBJ2-5; D might be TRBD1 (6 bases). Germline-derived CDR1 and CDR2 are SGHRS and YFSETQ. The CDR3 totals 14 residues. CDR3 bases: TGCGCCGGCAGCCAAGGACAGATCCAAGAGACCCAGTACTTC. Its translation: CAGSQGQIQETQYF.

The chain recombines TRBV6-6 with TRBJ1-5; D is possibly TRBD1 (6 bases). Looked up from germline, CDR1 is MNHNY and CDR2 is SVGAGI (reference sequence). CDR3 length: 15 amino acids. The CDR3 loop is CASQNGGASNQPQHF. The CDR3 DNA reads TGTGCTAGCCAGAACGGGGGGGCTAGCAATCAGCCCCAGCATTTT.

Turning to this clonotype: The final CDR3 position lacks the conserved phenylalanine or tryptophan, pointing to a likely read error. The rearrangement links TRBV11-3 to TRBJ1-2; D unresolved. The CDR3 covers 15 residues. The V end lost 5 bases, the J end lost 4 bases, and 17 bases lay between the germline ends. From germline, CDR1 is SGHNT and CDR2 YENEEA. The CDR3 DNA sequence: TGTGCCAGCAGCCCACGACCGGGCAGGCGCTATGGCTACACCATT. It translates to CASSPRPGRRYGYTI.

Regarding this clonotype: A much larger clone differs by one base, so this may be a read error. The V call is TRBV30, the J call TRBJ2-7; TRBD2 matches at 7 bases. The J segment lost 6 bases and the V segment lost 2 bases, leaving 4 bases of the junction unmatched. The CDR3 spans 12 residues. Germline CDR1 and CDR2: GTSNPN and SVGIG (reference sequence). The CDR3 loop is CAWSPGGCEQYF. The CDR3 bases are TGTGCCTGGAGTCCGGGAGGCTGCGAGCAGTACTTC.

This clonotype came up once. Given a much more abundant clone one base away, this may be a read error. The chain couples TRBV11-3 to TRBJ2-1; 8 positions match TRBD2. V shed 7 bases and J 5 bases; nucleotides not matched to a gene: 10. The germline V gene has CDR1 SGHNT and CDR2 YENEEA. This CDR3 is 15 amino acids long. CDR3 sequence: CASTMGLVADNEQFF. CDR3 bases: TGTGCCAGCACCATGGGACTAGTGGCCGACAATGAGCAGTTCTTC.

At least ten counts were recorded for this clonotype. For the CDR3, the DNA is TGTGCCAGCAGCCAAGGGGTGGGACCGGAGTCCTACAATGAGCAGTTCTTC. It encodes CASSQGVGPESYNEQFF. The chain links TRBV4-2 to TRBJ2-1, with D perhaps given as TRBD1 or TRBD2 (5 bases each). The germline V and J ends were trimmed by 1 base and 1 base, with 14 bases remaining between them. The CDR3 covers 17 residues. Germline V gene sequence: CDR1 LGHNA, CDR2 YNFKEQ.

Note on this clonotype: A read error is likely, as this CDR3 ends without the conserved phenylalanine or tryptophan. The CDR3 loop reads CSVGSGGEETQYY. CDR3 nucleotide sequence: TGCAGTGTTGGATCAGGAGGGGAAGAGACCCAGTACTAC. This chain links TRBV29-1 with TRBJ2-5, with TRBD2 as a possible D gene (6 bases). Germline V gene lookup returns CDR1 SQVTM and CDR2 ANQGSEA. This CDR3 region has 13 residues.

This clonotype was observed many times. The rearrangement joins TRBV29-1 to TRBJ2-5, with 10 bases aligning to TRBD2. V dropped 3 bases and J dropped 5; count of bases not matched to a gene: 18. CDR1 and CDR2 (germline): SQVTM, ANQGSEA. CDR3 length: 18 residues. In DNA, the CDR3 is TGCAGCGTTGAGTCGGCGACGGAAGGACTAGCGGTCCGGGAGACCCAGTACTTC. Its translation: CSVESATEGLAVRETQYF.

The V and J genes are TRBV4-2 and TRBJ1-3; possibly TRBD1 for D (5 bases). The V gene lost 0 bases and the J gene lost 3 bases, with 12 bases spanning the gap. The CDR3 sequence is 16 residues long. The V gene's germline CDR1 is LGHNA and CDR2 YNFKEQ. This chain's CDR3 is CASSQEGDTYGNTIYF. The CDR3 nucleotides are TGTGCCAGCAGCCAAGAAGGGGATACTTATGGAAACACCATATATTTT.

This clonotype has a single count. At one end the junction does not follow the germline gene, possibly because of a read error. This sequence joins TRBV11-1 and TRBJ1-1; possibly TRBD1 for D (5 bases). CDR3 length: 13 amino acids. Per germline, CDR1 SGHAT and CDR2 FQDESV (reference sequence). For the CDR3, the DNA is TGTGTCAGCAGCTGGGGAAGGGGTACTGAAGCTTTCTTT. It codes for CVSSWGRGTEAFF.

On this clonotype: An end of the junction does not agree with germline; a read error may underlie this. The V and J genes are TRBV29-1 and TRBJ2-1, with TRBD2 identical over 12 bases. The germline gives CDR1 SQVTM, CDR2 ANQGSEA. There are 14 residues in the CDR3. CDR3 coding DNA: TGCAGCACCGACGAACTAGCGGGAGGTGGTGAACAGTTATTC. This codes for CSTDELAGGGEQLF.

The chain employs TRBV11-3 and TRBJ2-2; tentative D call: TRBD2 (6 bases). The CDR3 has 13 amino acids. Per the germline V gene, CDR1 is SGHNT and CDR2 is YENEEA. V lost 10 bases and J lost 5, with 14 bases in between. This CDR3 reads CATSTGDTGELFF. CDR3 in DNA: TGTGCCACCTCAACGGGAGATACCGGGGAGCTGTTTTTT. The full variable domain, completed using reference TRBV11-3 and TRBJ2-2, is EAGVVQSPRYKIIEKKQPVAFWCNPISGHNTLYWYLQNLGQGPELLIRYENEEAVDDSQLPKDRFSAERLKGVDSTLKIQPAELGDSAVYLCATSTGDTGELFFGEGSRLTVL.

Of note for this clonotype: A much larger clone sits a single nucleotide away, making a read error possible. The V call is TRBV6-5, the J call TRBJ1-1; 9 nucleotides agree with TRBD1. The germline V gene encodes CDR1 MNHEY and CDR2 SVGAGI. The CDR3 length is 15 residues. The CDR3 spells CASSRWTGEYAETFF. The CDR3 bases are TGTGCCAGCAGTAGGTGGACAGGGGAGTACGCTGAAACTTTCTTT.

On this clonotype itself: A read error may produce the germline difference seen at one junction end. The genes are TRBV5-5 and TRBJ2-3; D is unclear. This CDR3 has 14 residues. Per the germline V gene, CDR1 is SGHKS and CDR2 is YYEKEE (reference sequence). The CDR3 sequence: CARSRRASTDTQYF. CDR3 nucleotide sequence: TGTGCCAGGAGCCGCCGGGCAAGCACGGATACGCAGTATTTT.

The table lists this clonotype with many counts. This chain uses TRBV5-1 with TRBJ2-1, with D possibly TRBD1 on 5 matching bases. CDR3 size: 12 residues. V dropped 4 bases and J dropped 12 bases, with 14 bases sitting between them. Germline CDR1 reads SGHRS; CDR2 reads YFSETQ. The chain's CDR3 is CASSGEDTGQFF. In DNA form, the CDR3 reads TGCGCCAGCAGCGGTGAGGACACGGGGCAGTTCTTC.